What follows are 18 T cell receptor beta chains derived from one specimen sequenced in a study of shared clonotypes between healthy human individuals. Using immunoSEQ multiplex PCR, the repertoire was profiled, and TCRdb retains in-frame clones only, with some absent. The sample has under 1,100,000 clones, around 74% seen once. The source material was memory CD4+ T cells sorted from blood. The subset here: CD45RA-negative fraction. These receptors originate from a man between 18 and 29 years old in good health.

Remarks on this clone: A far larger clone differs by one base, so this is likely a read error. This chain joins TRBV19 and TRBJ1-1; tentatively, D is TRBD1 (6 bases). Germline CDR1 reads LNHDA; CDR2 reads SQIVND (reference sequence). This CDR3 has 14 amino acids. V was pared by 10 bases and J by 3 bases, with 18 bases between. CDR3 in amino acids: CATQGGRVDTEAFF. The CDR3 nucleotides are TGTGCCACCCAAGGGGGACGGGTGGACACTGAAGCTTTCTTT. Full variable domain (rest looked up from reference TRBV19 and TRBJ1-1): DGGITQSPKYLFRKEGQNVTLSCEQNLNHDAMYWYRQDPGQGLRLIYYSQIVNDFQKGDIAEGYSVSREKKESFPLTVTSAQKNPTAFYLCATQGGRVDTEAFFGQGTRLTVV.

The chain has TRBV4-3 and TRBJ1-5; D gene unclear. CDR3 length equals 13 residues. Germline-derived CDR1 and CDR2 are LGHNA and YSLEER. Trimming cost V 4 bases and J 7 bases, with 11 bases left between them. The CDR3 loop is CASSPQAGQPQHF. The CDR3 DNA is TGCGCCAGCAGCCCCCAGGCGGGGCAGCCCCAGCATTTT.

CDR3 in DNA: TGTGCCAGCAGTGCCGAGAGGGGAAACACCATATATTTT. Amino acids: CASSAERGNTIYF. V gene TRBV6-1 combines with J gene TRBJ1-3; D remains unclear. The germline CDR1 and CDR2 sequences are MNHNS and SASEGT. The CDR3 runs 13 residues. The V end was cut by 4 bases, the J end by 4 bases, with 8 bases between.

With regard to this clone: Distinct nucleotide sequences in the sample also encode this CDR3. This rearrangement joins TRBV18 to TRBJ1-5, with D unresolved. This CDR3 has 13 residues. The V end was cut by 2 bases, the J end by 1 base, with 3 bases between. Germline V gene sequence: CDR1 KGHSH, CDR2 LQKENI. CDR3 in amino acids: CASSPASNQPQHF. Written as DNA, the CDR3 is TGTGCCAGCTCACCAGCGAGCAATCAGCCCCAGCATTTT.

The chain has TRBV6-5 and TRBJ2-2, with D perhaps matching TRBD1 (6 bases). This CDR3 region has 13 residues. Trimming left V 6 bases short and J 5 bases short, with 10 bases between. Germline CDR1 is MNHEY and CDR2 is SVGAGI. CDR3 sequence (DNA): TGTGCCAGCAGACAGGGTTGGACCGGGGAGCTGTTTTTT. This encodes CASRQGWTGELFF.

The genes are TRBV6-5 and TRBJ2-2; 11 positions agree with TRBD2. V lost 5 bases and J lost 4; bases outside the gene matches: 3. Per germline, CDR1 MNHEY and CDR2 SVGAGI. The CDR3 covers 15 residues. The CDR3 DNA reads as TGTGCCAGCAGTCGAGGGACTAGCGGCACCGGGGAGCTGTTTTTT. Protein sequence: CASSRGTSGTGELFF.

With regard to this clone: Distinct nucleotide sequences in the sample also encode this CDR3. CDR3 sequence: CASSPQGPSTEAFF. The DNA of the CDR3 is TGTGCCAGCTCACCCCAGGGGCCCAGCACTGAAGCTTTCTTT. The J gene is TRBJ1-1, the V gene TRBV18; D is possibly TRBD1 (6 bases). Germline V gene sequence: CDR1 KGHSH, CDR2 LQKENI. CDR3 length: 14 amino acids. Trimming stripped 3 bases from V and 4 bases from J, with 12 bases between.

The V call is TRBV6-1, the J call TRBJ2-7; TRBD1 matches at 12 bases. J gave up 7 bases and V 6 bases, and 7 bases lay outside the gene matches. CDR1 and CDR2 (germline): MNHNS, SASEGT. The CDR3 has 14 residues. DNA of the CDR3: TGTGCCAGCAGGGGACAGGGGGCGCCTATTGAGCAGTACTTC. Amino acid sequence: CASRGQGAPIEQYF.

The chain carries TRBV30 and TRBJ2-5, with D perhaps given as TRBD1 or TRBD2 (6 bases each). From germline, CDR1 is GTSNPN and CDR2 SVGIG (reference sequence). The CDR3 runs to 16 residues. The V and J ends lost 4 bases and 10 bases respectively, with 28 bases between them. CDR3 nucleotides: TGTGCCTGGACCGACCAGCGTCGGGGGCTGGACTGGGACCAGTACTTC. Translated, it gives CAWTDQRRGLDWDQYF.

The chain carries TRBV10-1 and TRBJ2-3; D perhaps matches TRBD1 (6 bases). V was cut by 2 bases and J by 3 bases, with 6 bases left in between. Germline assignment: CDR1 WNHNN and CDR2 SYGVQD (reference sequence). The CDR3 has 13 amino acids. The CDR3 here is CASSETGTDTQYF. In DNA form, the CDR3 reads TGCGCCAGCAGTGAGACAGGGACAGATACGCAGTATTTT.

This clone was counted a few times. V and J are TRBV7-2 and TRBJ2-2, with 8 bases aligning to TRBD2. The V gene end was trimmed by 9 bases and the J gene end by 0 bases; junction bases not matched to a gene: 3. Germline CDR1 SGHTA, CDR2 FQGNSA. The CDR3 is made up of 14 amino acids. The CDR3 loop is CARGGLANTGELFF. In DNA, the CDR3 is TGTGCCAGGGGGGGACTAGCGAACACCGGGGAGCTGTTTTTT.

The CDR3 loop reads CASSTHTGVSSYEQYF. The CDR3 DNA sequence: TGCGCCAGCAGCACACACACAGGGGTTAGCTCCTACGAGCAGTACTTC. The J gene is TRBJ2-7, the V gene TRBV4-3; TRBD1 aligns across 7 bases. This CDR3 is built from 16 residues. Germline V gene sequence: CDR1 LGHNA, CDR2 YSLEER. Trimming took 5 bases from V and 0 from J; bases not matched to a gene: 10.

This clone turned up a few times. V gene TRBV6-1 combines with J gene TRBJ1-1; D gene unclear. The CDR3 spans 13 residues. Per the germline V gene, CDR1 is MNHNS and CDR2 is SASEGT. V was cut by 6 bases and J by 5 bases, with 13 bases left in between. CDR3 region: CASSPIDMTEAFF. The CDR3 nucleotides read TGTGCCAGCAGCCCGATCGATATGACTGAAGCTTTCTTT.

The V gene is TRBV7-9, the J gene TRBJ1-5; D gene unclear. Deletions cut 1 base from V and 0 bases from J, with 7 bases between. From germline, CDR1 is SEHNR and CDR2 FQNEAQ (reference sequence). The CDR3 has 15 amino acids. The CDR3 loop reads CASSLDGRSNQPQHF. CDR3 coding DNA: TGTGCCAGCAGCTTAGACGGCCGTAGCAATCAGCCCCAGCATTTT.

The chain combines TRBV6-6 with TRBJ1-4; unclear D gene. V was shortened by 4 bases and J by 10 bases, with 19 bases between the two germline ends. This CDR3 contains 15 residues. Germline V gene lookup returns CDR1 MNHNY and CDR2 SVGAGI (reference sequence). In DNA, the CDR3 is TGTGCCAGCAGTTCTCGTAGACAAGAGGCGGGAAAACTGTTTTTT. The encoded protein is CASSSRRQEAGKLFF.

The chain is built from TRBV5-1 and TRBJ1-2; TRBD1 aligns across 7 bases. Germline CDR1 reads SGHRS; CDR2 reads YFSETQ. The CDR3 consists of 13 residues. V shed 4 bases, J shed 7 bases, and the junction held 7 bases outside the gene matches. This CDR3 is CASSPQRQGGYTF. In nucleotides, the CDR3 is TGCGCCAGCAGCCCCCAGAGACAGGGTGGCTACACCTTC. The full variable domain, in which reference TRBV5-1 and TRBJ1-2 provide the parts outside the CDR3, is KAGVTQTPRYLIKTRGQQVTLSCSPISGHRSVSWYQQTPGQGLQFLFEYFSETQRNKGNFPGRFSGRQFSNSRSEMNVSTLELGDSALYLCASSPQRQGGYTFGSGTRLTVV.

The genes are TRBV4-3 and TRBJ2-5, with no clear D. Gene TRBJ2-7 matches the end of the DNA better, so the J call may be wrong. Germline V gene lookup returns CDR1 LGHNA and CDR2 YSLEER. This CDR3 has 15 amino acids. CDR3 amino acids: CASSQRLAISYEQYF. DNA of the CDR3: TGCGCCAGCAGCCAAAGACTGGCGATCTCCTACGAGCAGTACTTC.

The CDR3 region has the DNA TGTGCCAGCAGCTTAGAGTGGGCCCAATTTCGCACCGGGGAGCTGTTTTTT. It codes for CASSLEWAQFRTGELFF. This chain links TRBV7-8 with TRBJ2-2; D not resolved. Deletions cut 1 base from V and 4 bases from J, with 16 bases between. In germline, CDR1 is SGHVS, CDR2 FQNEAQ. CDR3 length equals 17 residues.